The 10 T cell receptor beta chains presented below share a single source sample, sequenced in a study of T cells in Graves' hyperthyroidism and ophthalmopathy. There were TCR beta CDR3 regions amplified from RNA transcripts. TCR CDR3 underwent first-round RT-PCR with the HTBI primer set. TCRdb processed the multiplex PCR reads anew with MiXCR; each CDR3 protein has one entry. The data hold about 270,000 distinct CDR3 sequences, with 22% observed a single time. The material sequenced was blood. The receptors derive from a man in his thirties or forties with Graves' ophthalmopathy.

This clonotype occurred many times. The genes are TRBV28 and TRBJ1-1, with D hard to call. The germline V gene has CDR1 MDHEN and CDR2 SYDVKM. With 3 bases removed from V and 7 bases from J, the gap between germline ends came to 15 bases. The CDR3 is 14 residues long. The CDR3 protein is CASSFPGQAFEAFF. The DNA for the CDR3 is TGTGCCAGCAGTTTCCCCGGGCAGGCGTTTGAAGCTTTCTTT.

The chain carries TRBV28 and TRBJ2-6, with a weak D call TRBD1 (6 bases). V was clipped by 4 bases and J by 1 base, with 17 bases between them. Germline values: CDR1 MDHEN, CDR2 SYDVKM. The length of the CDR3 is 18 residues. Here the CDR3 reads CASSSNRDTYSGANVLTF. In DNA, the CDR3 is TGTGCCAGCAGTTCAAATCGGGACACCTATTCTGGGGCCAACGTCCTGACTTTC. The full variable domain, rest sourced from reference TRBV28 and TRBJ2-6, is DVKVTQSSRYLVKRTGEKVFLECVQDMDHENMFWYRQDPGLGLRLIYFSYDVKMKEKGDIPEGYSVSREKKERFSLILESASTNQTSMYLCASSSNRDTYSGANVLTFGAGSRLTVL.

This clonotype was seen repeatedly, ten times or more. The rearrangement uses TRBV6-1 and TRBJ1-1; 10 positions agree with TRBD1. CDR3 length: 15 residues. The V gene's germline CDR1 is MNHNS and CDR2 SASEGT. The ends lost 5 bases at V and 3 bases at J; junction bases unmatched: 6. The CDR3 region is CASSYGTGVYTEAFF. The CDR3 DNA reads as TGTGCCAGCAGTTACGGGACAGGGGTTTACACTGAAGCTTTCTTT.

This clonotype was observed a handful of times. The J gene is TRBJ2-5, the V gene TRBV10-3, with a possible D match to TRBD2 (6 bases). Germline CDR1 is ENHRY and CDR2 is SYGVKD. This CDR3 spans 16 amino acids. Trimming shortened V by 4 bases and J by 5 bases, and 20 bases separated the two germline ends. The CDR3: CAISGRLVEVRETQYF. The CDR3, as DNA: TGTGCCATCAGTGGCAGACTAGTGGAAGTCCGGGAGACCCAGTACTTC.

This clonotype came up a few times. The chain uses TRBV6-2 or TRBV6-3 and TRBJ2-1, with TRBD1 matching 8 bases. The junction had 16 bases not matched to a gene; V was cut back by 9 bases and J by 6 bases. This CDR3 region has 16 residues. The V gene's germline CDR1 is MNHEY and CDR2 SVGEGT. CDR3 residues: CASGTSGTGAFNEQFF. CDR3 nucleotides: TGTGCCAGTGGTACATCCGGGACAGGCGCCTTCAATGAGCAGTTCTTC.

This clonotype was detected many times. The V call is TRBV28, the J call TRBJ2-1; D is unresolved. The CDR3 consists of 13 residues. V was shortened by 3 bases and J by 10 bases, with 13 bases between the two germline ends. CDR1 MDHEN and CDR2 SYDVKM come from the germline V gene. CDR3 DNA sequence: TGTGCCAGCAGTTTCCCTGTAGTGGACGAGCAGTTCTTC. This sequence encodes CASSFPVVDEQFF.

The rearrangement joins TRBV28 to TRBJ2-1; 8 bases map to TRBD1. CDR3 length equals 17 residues. From germline, CDR1 is MDHEN and CDR2 SYDVKM. Trimming cost V 8 bases and J 7 bases; bases outside gene matches: 19. The CDR3 DNA reads as TGTGCCAGCTTGTCCATTCGGGGACAGGCCTCCTCTAATGAGCAGTTCTTC. Amino acid sequence: CASLSIRGQASSNEQFF.

This clonotype was counted only a few times. The V gene is TRBV5-6, the J gene TRBJ1-5, with unresolved D. Germline V gene data show CDR1 as SGHDT and CDR2 as YYEEEE. Trimming removed 0 bases at V and 3 bases at J, with 10 bases between. The CDR3 extends over 15 amino acids. CDR3 region: CASSLGRVPNQPQHF. The CDR3 DNA reads TGTGCCAGCAGCTTGGGTAGGGTCCCCAATCAGCCCCAGCATTTT. The entire variable domain, with the rest obtained from reference TRBV5-6 and TRBJ1-5, is as follows: DAGVTQSPTHLIKTRGQQVTLRCSPKSGHDTVSWYQQALGQGPQFIFQYYEEEERQRGNFPDRFSGHQFPNYSSELNVNALLLGDSALYLCASSLGRVPNQPQHFGDGTRLSIL.

This clonotype was counted a few times. The genes are TRBV5-6 and TRBJ1-5; 8 nucleotides line up with TRBD1. V trimming: 0 bases; J trimming: 6 bases; junction bases outside the gene matches: 8. Germline values: CDR1 SGHDT, CDR2 YYEEEE. CDR3 length: 16 amino acids. CDR3 loop: CASSLGMAGGVQPQHF. The CDR3 nucleotides are TGTGCCAGCAGCTTGGGGATGGCAGGGGGCGTTCAGCCCCAGCATTTT.

This clonotype has a single count. The junction differs from germline at one of its ends, possibly a read error. This sequence joins TRBV28 and TRBJ1-6; maybe TRBD1 (5 bases). CDR3 length: 16 residues. CDR1 and CDR2 from the germline V gene are MDHEN and SYDVKM. The CDR3 DNA sequence: TGTGCCAGCAGCCCCGGGGGGGTCTCCTATAATTCACCCCCCCACTTT. Protein sequence: CASSPGGVSYNSPPHF.